Below, 8 T cell receptor beta chains from the same sample are listed, as sequenced in a study of blood T cells in healthy people across ages. Together with a sample-barcoded 5' primer, a J-beta primer mix was included in a second PCR lasting roughly 6 to 12 cycles. TCRdb reanalysed the 5' RACE reads using MiXCR and keeps one entry per CDR3 protein. The data show about 680,000 distinct CDR3 sequences, with roughly 50% seen just once and 30% to 40% held by the top ten. Sequenced: blood. These receptors all stem from a woman aged 60 to 75 in good health.

V usage is TRBV5-4 and J usage is TRBJ2-7; D possibly corresponds to TRBD2 (6 bases). This CDR3 has 15 amino acids. Per germline, CDR1 SGHNT and CDR2 YYREEE (reference sequence). V lost 1 base to trimming and J lost 0 bases, with 11 bases between them. CDR3 coding DNA: TGTGCCAGCAGCTTGCCGGGACTGAGCTCCTACGAGCAGTACTTC. Amino acids: CASSLPGLSSYEQYF. Looking up the rest from reference TRBV5-4 and TRBJ2-7 gives the full variable domain: ETGVTQSPTHLIKTRGQQVTLRCSSQSGHNTVSWYQQALGQGPQFIFQYYREEENGRGNFPPRFSGLQFPNYSSELNVNALELDDSALYLCASSLPGLSSYEQYFGPGTRLTVT.

The rearrangement joins TRBV11-1 to TRBJ2-5; TRBD2 agrees at 7 bases. The germline V gene encodes CDR1 SGHAT and CDR2 FQDESV (reference sequence). V shed 2 bases and J 11 bases; nucleotides not matched to a gene: 11. The CDR3 is 14 residues long. CDR3 region: CASSLIAGPNEQYF. The CDR3 DNA follows: TGTGCCAGCAGCTTAATAGCGGGTCCTAATGAGCAGTACTTC.

This clonotype appeared a single time. The chain combines TRBV6-6 with TRBJ2-7; 7 bases agree with TRBD1. The germline gives CDR1 MNHNY, CDR2 SVGAGI (reference sequence). The CDR3 length is 14 residues. Trimming took 0 bases from V and 5 from J; bases not matched to a gene: 4. CDR3 in amino acids: CASSYSNRGDEQYF. The CDR3 DNA reads as TGTGCCAGCAGTTACTCTAACAGGGGCGACGAGCAGTACTTC.

The chain recombines TRBV6-1 with TRBJ2-2; D perhaps matches TRBD2 (6 bases). V was clipped by 8 bases and J by 3 bases, with 16 bases between them. Germline assignment: CDR1 MNHNS and CDR2 SASEGT. This CDR3 region has 15 residues. The CDR3 DNA is TGTGCCAGCGTCGTGGGAGGTACCCACACCGGGGAGCTGTTTTTT. It encodes CASVVGGTHTGELFF.

The table lists this clonotype with a count of one. The chain recombines TRBV6-6 with TRBJ2-1; 14 positions match TRBD2. The CDR3 runs 17 residues. Germline-derived CDR1 and CDR2 are MNHNY and SVGAGI (reference sequence). With 3 bases clipped from V and 4 bases from J, the junction kept 5 bases outside the gene matches. CDR3 DNA: TGTGCCAGCAGTTATCTGGGACTAGCGGGAGTGTACAATGAGCAGTTCTTC. Residues: CASSYLGLAGVYNEQFF.

Only a few counts were recorded for this clonotype. The V and J genes are TRBV7-2 and TRBJ2-3, with 12 bases fitting TRBD2. CDR1 is SGHTA, CDR2 FQGNSA, per germline. With 5 bases clipped from V and 6 bases from J, the junction kept 6 bases outside the gene matches. This CDR3 has 15 amino acids. The CDR3 reads CASSPETSGRDTQYF. The CDR3 DNA reads as TGTGCCAGCAGCCCTGAAACTAGCGGGAGGGATACGCAGTATTTT.

This rearrangement joins TRBV25-1 to TRBJ1-5; the match to TRBD1 covers 7 bases. Trimming at V came to 4 bases and at J to 5 bases, leaving 8 bases not matched to a gene. The CDR3 has 15 residues. The germline gives CDR1 MGHDK, CDR2 SYGVNS. As DNA, the CDR3 is TGTGCCAGCAGTGCGACCCGGGACAGCCATCAGCCCCAGCATTTT. It yields the protein CASSATRDSHQPQHF.

The chain uses TRBV15 and TRBJ2-7; no reliable D call. Between the trimmed V and J ends, which lost 1 base and 2 bases, there was a span of 9 bases. The CDR3 totals 14 residues. Germline values: CDR1 LNHNV, CDR2 YYDKDF (reference sequence). The CDR3 reads CATSRVAGTYEQYF. The CDR3, as DNA: TGTGCCACCAGCAGAGTGGCAGGCACCTACGAGCAGTACTTC.